Following are 13 T cell receptor beta chains from one sample sequenced in a study of blood T cell repertoires in COVID-19. Here immunoSEQ multiplex PCR was the method, and the copy in TCRdb shows in-frame clones only, minus some. The profile shows over 100,000 clones, over 80% of them singletons. Sequencing was done on a sample of peripheral blood. The receptors come from a woman aged 55-69 years with acute or convalescent COVID-19.

This clone showed up just a few times. This chain joins TRBV12-3 or TRBV12-4 and TRBJ1-2; D is ambiguous. The CDR3 is 13 residues long. The ends were cut back, 3 bases at V and 7 bases at J, with 12 bases in the middle. CDR3 protein: CASSLVRESGYTF. DNA of the CDR3: TGTGCCAGCAGTTTGGTCCGGGAGTCTGGCTACACCTTC.

The rearrangement joins TRBV7-3 to TRBJ2-7; TRBD2 is a possible D gene (6 bases). The CDR3 consists of 13 residues. The germline V gene encodes CDR1 SGHTA and CDR2 FQGTGA. With 2 bases removed from V and 5 bases from J, the gap between germline ends came to 10 bases. CDR3 sequence reads: CASSLLRGNEQYF. CDR3 bases: TGTGCCAGCAGCTTACTTCGGGGGAACGAGCAGTACTTC.

This clone was counted a single time. The chain couples TRBV2 to TRBJ1-1; tentative D call: TRBD1 (6 bases). The V gene lost 4 bases and the J gene lost 5 bases, with 11 bases spanning the gap. The CDR3 is 13 residues long. Germline CDR1 reads SNHLY; CDR2 reads FYNNEI. The CDR3 sequence: CASSVIRGTEAFF. In nucleotides, the CDR3 is TGTGCCAGCAGTGTGATCAGGGGAACTGAAGCTTTCTTT.

The J gene is TRBJ1-1, the V gene TRBV27, with TRBD1 matching 7 bases. J was trimmed by 1 base and V by 6 bases; bases with no gene match: 11. The CDR3 length is 16 residues. Germline V gives CDR1 MNHEY, CDR2 SMNVEV (reference sequence). The CDR3 here is CASSPPGTVRNTEAFF. The CDR3 region has the DNA TGTGCCAGCAGCCCCCCGGGGACAGTCAGGAACACTGAAGCTTTCTTT.

The chain is built from TRBV7-2 and TRBJ1-1; D unclear. The germline V gene has CDR1 SGHTA and CDR2 FQGNSA. The CDR3 has 16 residues. Trimming removed 5 bases from V and 5 bases from J, with 21 bases in between. The CDR3 nucleotides read TGTGCCAGCAGCCCGAGAGGGAGTGGGGTTGGGACTGAAGCTTTCTTT. It specifies CASSPRGSGVGTEAFF. The whole variable domain, filled in from reference TRBV7-2 and TRBJ1-1, reads GAGVSQSPSNKVTEKGKDVELRCDPISGHTALYWYRQSLGQGLEFLIYFQGNSAPDKSGLPSDRFSAERTGGSVSTLTIQRTQQEDSAVYLCASSPRGSGVGTEAFFGQGTRLTVV.

The gene calls are TRBV10-2 and TRBJ2-7, with 8 bases fitting TRBD2. This CDR3 spans 14 amino acids. Germline V gene data show CDR1 as WSHSY and CDR2 as SAAADI. After removal of 3 bases from V and 7 bases from J, the junction contained 8 bases not matched to a gene. The CDR3 reads CASSEEREMGEQYF. CDR3 bases: TGCGCCAGCAGTGAAGAGCGGGAGATGGGGGAGCAGTACTTC.

The chain has TRBV30 and TRBJ1-2; TRBD1 might be the D (6 bases). Germline V CDR1 and CDR2: GTSNPN, SVGIG (reference sequence). This CDR3 contains 12 residues. V was clipped by 5 bases and J by 2 bases, with 9 bases between them. CDR3 coding DNA: TGTGCCTGGGACAGGCGGAACTATGGCTACACCTTC. Translated, it gives CAWDRRNYGYTF.

This chain links TRBV5-1 with TRBJ2-7; TRBD2 matches 8 bases. The length of the CDR3 is 14 residues. Germline loops: CDR1 SGHRS, CDR2 YFSETQ. J was trimmed by 0 bases and V by 6 bases; bases with no gene match: 5. The CDR3 bases are TGCGCCAGCAACCGGGAGGGGGACTCCTACGAGCAGTACTTC. Its translation is CASNREGDSYEQYF.

The chain couples TRBV12-5 to TRBJ2-2, with TRBD1 identical over 7 bases. Trimming took 6 bases from V and 1 from J; bases not matched to a gene: 2. The CDR3 covers 14 residues. Germline CDR1 LGHNT, CDR2 FRNRAP. The CDR3 loop is CASGPGGNTGELFF. The CDR3 region has the DNA TGTGCTAGTGGCCCAGGGGGGAACACCGGGGAGCTGTTTTTT.

J is TRBJ1-2 and V is TRBV19; TRBD1 matches at 7 bases. Per germline, CDR1 LNHDA and CDR2 SQIVND (reference sequence). J lost 8 bases, V lost 7 bases, and 7 bases had no gene match. This CDR3 spans 12 amino acids. CDR3 coding DNA: TGTGCCAGTACCTTAACAGGGGCCGGCTACACCTTC. Its translation is CASTLTGAGYTF.

The genes are TRBV7-2 and TRBJ2-5, with 8 bases identical to TRBD1. The ends lost 5 bases at V and 7 bases at J; junction bases unmatched: 15. The CDR3 consists of 16 residues. Per germline, CDR1 SGHTA and CDR2 FQGNSA. The CDR3 sequence is CASSLSTGGPGGTQYF. The CDR3, as DNA: TGTGCCAGCAGCCTTAGTACAGGGGGACCCGGCGGGACCCAGTACTTC. The full variable domain, in which reference TRBV7-2 and TRBJ2-5 provide the parts outside the CDR3, is GAGVSQSPSNKVTEKGKDVELRCDPISGHTALYWYRQSLGQGLEFLIYFQGNSAPDKSGLPSDRFSAERTGGSVSTLTIQRTQQEDSAVYLCASSLSTGGPGGTQYFGPGTRLLVL.

The chain couples TRBV27 to TRBJ2-5; 7 nucleotides line up with TRBD2. The CDR3 is 13 amino acids. V was clipped by 6 bases and J by 4 bases; unmatched bases: 5. CDR1 and CDR2 from the germline V gene are MNHEY and SMNVEV (reference sequence). Here the CDR3 DNA reads TGTGCCAGCAGAGACAGCGGGGTAGAGACCCAGTACTTC. Translation gives CASRDSGVETQYF.

A single count supports this clone. The chain has TRBV5-1 and TRBJ1-2; D perhaps matches TRBD1 (5 bases). The germline V and J ends were trimmed by 0 bases and 0 bases, with 12 bases remaining between them. From germline, CDR1 is SGHRS and CDR2 YFSETQ. This CDR3 contains 16 residues. CDR3 sequence: CASSLGQTRANYGYTF. For the CDR3, the DNA is TGCGCCAGCAGCTTGGGACAGACGAGAGCTAACTATGGCTACACCTTC.